This T cell receptor beta chain was observed in a study of blood T cell repertoires in COVID-19 (dated by TCRdb to about 2020). Regarding the complete study: Samples from collaborators originated in the United States, Italy and Spain and spanned both the acute and convalescent phases of COVID-19. Where available, HLA class I and class II types were taken from metadata supplied by the sample provider and were not determined by assay-based typing. A freely available public database, intended as a resource for researchers studying the immune response to SARS-CoV-2, is where the repertoires were released. Samples were obtained from the ongoing ImmuneRACE study (first 160 participants) and from approximately 1,200 subjects provided by 6 global collaborators. The prospective study material was composed of cDNA or gDNA derived from T cells, B-cell-depleted T cells, or PBMCs. The dataset comprised deeply sampled blood TCRbeta repertoires from subjects exposed to, actively infected with, or recovered from COVID-19. The sample metadata nearly always contained a de-identified subject ID, COVID-19 status, age in years and sex.

Here is what the overall study found, with its caveats: The amount of clinical and demographic metadata varied by source and participant and was provided uncurated.

The collaborating institutions used their own protocols to collect whole blood in K2EDTA tubes. For TCRbeta analysis, collaborators shipped samples in one of three forms: frozen whole blood, isolated PBMCs, or DNA extracted from either of those sample types. TCRbeta CDR3 regions were amplified from genomic DNA using the immunoSEQ Assay, a bias-controlled multiplex PCR. The authors processed their data as follows. The number of nucleated cells in each sample was estimated from the amplification of reference gene primers within the assay. To quantify the absolute abundance of each unique TCRbeta CDR3 rearrangement, sequence reads were collapsed and filtered. Productive Simpson clonality was computed per sample as the square root of Simpson's diversity index over productive rearrangements. TCRdb retrieved this table from immuneACCESS and kept in-frame rearrangements only. Not all clones are present; in checked studies, unresolved V genes account for under half, and no reason is known for the remainder. V and J calls plus clone size are reproduced from that table; the DNA served to infer D and trimming. The sample table shows fewer than 200,000 clones, and roughly 79% are seen once. The top ten hold 22% of the sample.

Measured from the cysteine to the phenylalanine, the CDR3 is 13 residues long. Only the CDR3 portion is preserved as DNA: 39 bases, with reading frame beginning at the first base. The trim is 2 bases for V and 4 bases for J, with a gap of 8 bases between the germline ends. CDR1 and CDR2 are read off the germline V gene (reference sequence) as SEHNR and FQNEAQ. On this clone: Its binding antigen is unknown. Base quality data are lacking; no much larger clone is found one base away.

Source material: peripheral blood. This sequence was found in a woman aged 80 or older with acute or convalescent COVID-19. The chain is encoded by TRBV7-9 joined to TRBJ1-1, with an unclear D gene assignment. CDR3 loop: CASSLLRSTEAFF. The base sequence is TGTGCCAGCAGCTTACTAAGGAGCACTGAAGCTTTCTTT.